This T cell receptor (beta chain) was found in a study of chemoradiotherapy in HPV16-positive cancers. Study-level information: Candidate HPV-specific clones and shared TCR motifs came from a couple of HPV16-positive patients. Study-wide findings and caveats: Only two HPV16-positive patients supplied the functional HPV-specificity definition. During treatment, candidate HPV-specific clones and E7-related motifs expanded in tumor.

Some clones are missing from TCRdb's copy, which holds only in-frame ones; the method was immunoSEQ multiplex PCR. The top ten clones hold 7.4% of a sample with roughly 8,300 clones, around 77% of them seen once. V was clipped by 5 bases and J by 1 base; unmatched bases: 3. This CDR3 comprises 15 residues. Germline CDR1 and CDR2: GTSNPN and SVGIG (reference sequence). Repeated repertoire sampling spanned the course of chemoradiotherapy. Details on this clone: The antigen remains unidentified.

The V gene is TRBV30, the J gene TRBJ2-3; 13 bases line up with TRBD2. The specimen was obtained from a patient who underwent chemoradiotherapy. The TCR comes from a human donor with HPV-associated anogenital cancer. CDR3 loop: CAWSLAGGGTDTQYF. The CDR3 DNA is TGTGCCTGGTCACTAGCGGGGGGGGGCACAGATACGCAGTATTTT.